These 13 T cell receptor beta chains were all obtained from the same sample, sequenced in a study of beta chain features in type 1 diabetes (dated 2018 in TCRdb). Library prep was done by the immunoSEQ multiplex PCR assay. The High Capacity cDNA Reverse Transcription Kit was used to reverse transcribe all of the isolated RNA, meaning that expressed TCRB transcripts were what got sequenced. Drawn from immuneACCESS, this table holds only the in-frame rearrangements with V and J called that TCRdb kept. Clones are partly lost; checked studies trace under half to an unresolved V gene and leave the rest unexplained. The sample table records approximately 200,000 clones; about 9.3% of these occur just once. Just under 0.035% of the sample belongs to the ten largest clones. The material sequenced was naive CD4+ T cells from blood. The cell subset or site label corresponds to: true naive CD4+ T cells. The origin of the receptors is a woman between 18 and 29 years old in good health.

The chain links TRBV2 to TRBJ1-2; D is unclear. Trimming cost V 7 bases and J 1 base, with 4 bases left between them. The V gene's germline CDR1 is SNHLY and CDR2 FYNNEI. CDR3 size: 11 residues. The CDR3 region has the DNA TGTGCCAGCACAATTAACTATGGCTACACCTTC. The encoded protein is CASTINYGYTF.

The chain uses TRBV30 and TRBJ2-1; 10 positions match TRBD2. Germline CDR1 reads GTSNPN; CDR2 reads SVGIG (reference sequence). The CDR3 consists of 17 residues. The ends lost 4 bases at V and 4 bases at J; junction bases unmatched: 13. Written as DNA, the CDR3 is TGTGCCTGGACTGGGGCTAGCGGGAGACCAGATTACAATGAGCAGTTCTTC. It codes for CAWTGASGRPDYNEQFF.

This chain joins TRBV6-1 and TRBJ1-1; D gene uncertain. Deletions cut 6 bases from V and 6 bases from J, with 17 bases between. CDR1 and CDR2 (germline): MNHNS, SASEGT. This CDR3 comprises 14 residues. In DNA form, the CDR3 reads TGTGCCAGCAGCCCCTTCGGCGGGCAGGCTGAAGCTTTCTTT. Translating gives CASSPFGGQAEAFF.

The chain joins TRBV9 to TRBJ1-2; D unclear. Germline lookup yields CDR1 SGDLS and CDR2 YYNGEE. The CDR3 runs to 17 residues. Trimming removed 0 bases from V and 8 bases from J, with 23 bases in between. The CDR3 here is CASSVGPTPLRAGGYTF. The CDR3 nucleotides read TGTGCCAGCAGCGTAGGTCCTACGCCGCTCCGTGCCGGGGGCTACACCTTC.

The chain combines TRBV6-7 with TRBJ2-1; the D gene is possibly TRBD2 (5 bases). TRBV6-7 is treated as an ORF (open reading frame) with a function not yet certain. V lost 2 bases and J lost 6, with 14 bases in between. The CDR3 has 15 amino acids. CDR3 sequence reads: CASSYPAGQFNEQFF. The DNA for the CDR3 is TGTGCCAGCAGTTACCCCGCGGGCCAATTCAATGAGCAGTTCTTC.

In DNA, the CDR3 is TGTGCCAGCAGCTTTAAGACAGGGCTCGGAAACACCATATATTTT. This encodes CASSFKTGLGNTIYF. The J gene is TRBJ1-3, the V gene TRBV9, with 7 bases lining up with TRBD1. The germline V gene encodes CDR1 SGDLS and CDR2 YYNGEE. The CDR3 length is 15 residues. The V segment lost 4 bases and the J segment 4 bases; nucleotides outside the gene matches: 8.

The genes are TRBV29-1 and TRBJ1-1; D gene ambiguous. This CDR3 has 13 amino acids. V was trimmed by 6 bases and J by 4 bases, leaving 15 bases between them. The germline V gene has CDR1 SQVTM and CDR2 ANQGSEA. CDR3 protein: CSVGRDVVTEAFF. In DNA, the CDR3 is TGCAGCGTGGGCCGGGATGTGGTCACTGAAGCTTTCTTT.

The chain links TRBV4-1 to TRBJ1-2, with TRBD1 matching 8 bases. CDR3 length equals 17 residues. The germline gives CDR1 MGHRA, CDR2 YSYEKL. The V segment lost 4 bases and the J segment 3 bases; nucleotides outside the gene matches: 13. CDR3 region: CASSRPDGQGRHYGYTF. DNA for the CDR3: TGCGCCAGCAGCCGACCTGACGGACAGGGCCGACACTATGGCTACACCTTC.

This chain connects TRBV11-3 to TRBJ2-7, with D maybe TRBD2 (5 bases). Trimming removed 3 bases at V and 0 bases at J, with 6 bases between. CDR3 length: 13 residues. Germline loops: CDR1 SGHNT, CDR2 YENEEA. The CDR3 DNA is TGTGCCAGCAGCTTGGGGAGCTCCTACGAGCAGTACTTC. Its protein is CASSLGSSYEQYF.

The rearrangement links TRBV7-3 to TRBJ1-6, with unresolved D. Germline lookup yields CDR1 SGHTA and CDR2 FQGTGA. The CDR3 sequence is 15 residues long. V lost 4 bases and J lost 0, with 7 bases in between. The CDR3 region has the DNA TGTGCCAGCAGCTCGGGGAGCTCCTATAATTCACCCCTCCACTTT. Protein sequence: CASSSGSSYNSPLHF.

This rearrangement joins TRBV10-3 to TRBJ2-2; TRBD1 is a possible D gene (6 bases). Germline V gives CDR1 ENHRY, CDR2 SYGVKD. There are 14 residues in the CDR3. V gave up 5 bases and J gave up 3 bases, with 10 bases separating them. The CDR3 DNA reads as TGTGCCATCAGTTACAGGGCCGACACCGGGGAGCTGTTTTTT. Translation gives CAISYRADTGELFF.

The CDR3 region has the DNA TGTGCCAGTAGTATAGGAGTACTCGGAGAGACCCAGTACTTC. It is translated as CASSIGVLGETQYF. The gene calls are TRBV19 and TRBJ2-5; D is uncertain. Germline V gene lookup returns CDR1 LNHDA and CDR2 SQIVND (reference sequence). The V gene lost 1 base and the J gene lost 4 bases, with 10 bases spanning the gap. The CDR3 runs to 14 residues.

In this sample, this clone turned up a few times. This sequence joins TRBV6-4 and TRBJ1-1, with 7 bases identical to TRBD1. V lost 4 bases and J lost 5; bases outside the gene matches: 10. This CDR3 comprises 15 residues. Looked up from germline, CDR1 is MRHNA and CDR2 is SNTAGT. The CDR3 DNA reads as TGTGCCAGCAGTGCGGAAGGGGGCATTGGGACTGAAGCTTTCTTT. Translating it yields CASSAEGGIGTEAFF.